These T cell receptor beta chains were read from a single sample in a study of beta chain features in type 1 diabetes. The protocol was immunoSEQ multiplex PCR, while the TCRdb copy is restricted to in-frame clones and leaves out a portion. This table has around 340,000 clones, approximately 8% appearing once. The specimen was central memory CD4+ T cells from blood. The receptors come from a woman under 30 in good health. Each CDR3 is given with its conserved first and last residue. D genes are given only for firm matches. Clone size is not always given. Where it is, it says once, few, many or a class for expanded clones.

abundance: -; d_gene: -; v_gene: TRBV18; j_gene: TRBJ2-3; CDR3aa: CASSPLSYSTDTQYF; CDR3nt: TGTGCCAGCTCACCATTGTCCTATAGCACAGATACGCAGTATTTT
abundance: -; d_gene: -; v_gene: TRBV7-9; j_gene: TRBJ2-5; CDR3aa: CASVPGLSVSQYF; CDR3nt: TGTGCCAGCGTACCGGGACTGAGCGTGAGCCAGTACTTC
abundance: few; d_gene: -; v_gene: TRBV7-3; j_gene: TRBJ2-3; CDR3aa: CASSVGQLNTDTQYF; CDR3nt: TGTGCCAGCAGCGTCGGACAGTTAAACACAGATACGCAGTATTTT
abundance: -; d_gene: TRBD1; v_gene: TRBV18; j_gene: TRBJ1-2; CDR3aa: CASSLTRTGDGYTF; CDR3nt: TGTGCCAGCTCACTTACTCGGACAGGGGATGGCTACACCTTC
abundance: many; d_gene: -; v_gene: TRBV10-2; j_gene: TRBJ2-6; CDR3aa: CASREGAGANVLTF; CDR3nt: TGCGCCAGCAGGGAGGGCGCAGGGGCCAACGTCCTGACTTTC
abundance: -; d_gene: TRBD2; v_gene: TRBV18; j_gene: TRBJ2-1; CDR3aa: CASSQKAGNEQFF; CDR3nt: TGTGCCAGCTCCCAAAAAGCGGGGAATGAGCAGTTCTTC
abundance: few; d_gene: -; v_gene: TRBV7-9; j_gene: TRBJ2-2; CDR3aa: CAGRAGQANTGELFF; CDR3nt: TGTGCCGGTCGAGCGGGACAGGCGAACACCGGGGAGCTGTTTTTT
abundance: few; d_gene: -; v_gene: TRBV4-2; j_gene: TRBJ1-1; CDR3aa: CASSADVTGDEAFF; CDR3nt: TGTGCCAGCAGCGCCGATGTGACGGGGGATGAAGCTTTCTTT
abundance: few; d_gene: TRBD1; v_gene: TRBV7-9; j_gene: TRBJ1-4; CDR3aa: CASTRQGAVGEKLFF; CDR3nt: TGTGCCAGCACCCGACAGGGGGCAGTCGGAGAAAAACTGTTTTTT
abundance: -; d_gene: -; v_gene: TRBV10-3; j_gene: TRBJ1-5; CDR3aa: CAISDEGRNQPQHF; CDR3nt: TGTGCCATCAGTGACGAGGGACGAAACCAGCCCCAGCATTTT
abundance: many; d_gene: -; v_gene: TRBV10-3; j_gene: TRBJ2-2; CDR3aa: CAISEQVGTGELFF; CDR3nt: TGTGCCATCAGTGAACAAGTGGGCACCGGGGAGCTGTTTTTT